Shown below are 13 T cell receptor beta chains from a single sample sequenced in a study of shared clonotypes between healthy human individuals. The repertoire was sequenced with immunoSEQ multiplex PCR; TCRdb's copy has only in-frame clones and lacks some. This table holds a few hundred thousand clones, over 60% found once. Source material: memory CD4+ T cells sorted from blood. Specified subset: CD45RA-negative fraction. The receptors here all came from a man aged 25-45 years in good health.

The table lists this clone with a few counts. The rearrangement uses TRBV6-1 and TRBJ2-5; D is ambiguous. CDR3 length equals 17 residues. Germline CDR1 and CDR2: MNHNS and SASEGT. V was shortened by 3 bases and J by 0 bases, with 17 bases between the two germline ends. Here the CDR3 reads CASSEYGGNPYQETQYF. The CDR3 DNA follows: TGTGCCAGCAGTGAGTATGGCGGCAATCCGTACCAAGAGACCCAGTACTTC.

This clone was found a few times. The V and J genes are TRBV6-5 and TRBJ2-7; D unclear. The germline CDR1 and CDR2 sequences are MNHEY and SVGAGI. The CDR3 is 14 amino acids. V was clipped by 4 bases and J by 1 base, with 11 bases between them. CDR3: CASSSVGLSYEQYF. CDR3 coding DNA: TGTGCCAGCAGTTCCGTAGGTCTGTCCTACGAGCAGTACTTC.

The V and J genes are TRBV28 and TRBJ2-6; no clear D. CDR1 and CDR2 from the germline V gene are MDHEN and SYDVKM. The CDR3 length is 16 residues. Trimming took off 2 bases at V and 0 bases at J, with 8 bases between the two ends. The CDR3 spells CASSLGFVSGANVLTF. The CDR3 DNA reads as TGTGCCAGCAGTTTAGGGTTCGTCTCTGGGGCCAACGTCCTGACTTTC.

J is TRBJ2-1 and V is TRBV18, with 10 bases matching TRBD2. This CDR3 comprises 16 residues. Germline values: CDR1 KGHSH, CDR2 LQKENI. J was trimmed by 0 bases and V by 5 bases; bases with no gene match: 4. The CDR3 loop is CASSSRTSGSYNEQFF. The DNA for the CDR3 is TGTGCCAGCTCATCCCGGACTAGCGGCTCCTACAATGAGCAGTTCTTC.

This chain connects TRBV7-8 to TRBJ2-7, with a weak D call TRBD2 (6 bases). V dropped 1 base and J dropped 3 bases, with 13 bases sitting between them. Germline CDR1 and CDR2: SGHVS and FQNEAQ. The CDR3 totals 15 residues. The DNA for the CDR3 is TGTGCCAGCAGCTTAGGAGGTAGCGGAGACTACGAGCAGTACTTC. Translation gives CASSLGGSGDYEQYF.

This clone was counted many times. This chain uses TRBV12-2 with TRBJ2-2. TRBV12-2 is a known pseudogene. The CDR3 is 12 residues long. The CDR3 is CASRKKIGELFF. The CDR3 DNA sequence: TGTGCAAGTCGCAAGAAGATCGGGGAGCTGTTTTTT.

J is TRBJ2-1 and V is TRBV7-2, with 8 bases lining up with TRBD2. The V segment lost 5 bases and the J segment 7 bases; nucleotides outside the gene matches: 7. Germline V lookup: CDR1 SGHTA, CDR2 FQGNSA. The CDR3 has 14 residues. CDR3 DNA: TGTGCCAGCAGCGGTAGCGGGAATCAAAATGAGCAGTTCTTC. Encoded protein: CASSGSGNQNEQFF.

The sample holds one count of this clone. The chain combines TRBV4-1 with TRBJ2-3; tentative D call: TRBD1 (6 bases). The CDR3 length is 13 residues. CDR1 is MGHRA, CDR2 YSYEKL, per germline. Between the trimmed V and J ends, which lost 9 bases and 1 base, there was a span of 11 bases. CDR3 region: CASRTEGTDTQYF. CDR3 DNA sequence: TGCGCCAGTCGGACAGAGGGCACAGATACGCAGTATTTT.

The CDR3 sequence is CASSLNTGELFF. CDR3 nucleotide sequence: TGTGCCAGCAGCCTGAATACCGGGGAGCTGTTTTTT. The chain recombines TRBV11-3 with TRBJ2-2; D is unclear. The germline gives CDR1 SGHNT, CDR2 YENEEA. Trimming shortened V by 5 bases and J by 5 bases, and 6 bases separated the two germline ends. The CDR3 contains 12 residues.

The chain employs TRBV6-6 and TRBJ1-2; TRBD1 matches at 7 bases. Trimming took 6 bases from V and 3 from J; bases not matched to a gene: 7. The germline gives CDR1 MNHNY, CDR2 SVGAGI (reference sequence). The CDR3 extends over 14 amino acids. Here the CDR3 reads CASSTADRYYGYTF. CDR3 bases: TGTGCCAGCAGCACTGCGGACAGGTACTATGGCTACACCTTC.

This chain joins TRBV18 and TRBJ2-7, with TRBD1 matching over 12 bases. CDR1 KGHSH and CDR2 LQKENI come from the germline V gene. The CDR3 runs 16 residues. V lost 0 bases, J lost 5 bases, and 5 bases stayed unmatched. The CDR3 reads CASSPPSGQGAHEQYF. The CDR3, as DNA: TGTGCCAGCTCACCACCGTCGGGACAGGGGGCCCACGAGCAGTACTTC.

Concerning this clone: Sequence at one end of the junction differs from germline and may be a read error. The chain links TRBV5-1 to TRBJ2-5; TRBD1 matches at 7 bases. CDR1 is SGHRS and CDR2 is YFSETQ in the germline V gene. CDR3 length equals 14 residues. As DNA, the CDR3 is TGTGTCAGCAGCTTGGGACAGCAACAAGAGACCCAGTACTTC. Translated, it gives CVSSLGQQQETQYF.

The V and J genes are TRBV7-8 and TRBJ2-3; possible D gene TRBD1, 6 bases. The germline V gene encodes CDR1 SGHVS and CDR2 FQNEAQ. The CDR3 has 12 amino acids. Trimming took 7 bases from V and 11 from J, leaving 16 bases between them. The chain's CDR3 is CASNEAGTKQYF. CDR3 nucleotides: TGTGCCAGCAACGAAGCCGGGACAAAGCAGTATTTT.